This entry describes one T cell receptor (beta chain). Its specificity is unknown. With a much larger clone just one base away, this may be a read error. The lymph nodes were axillary draining lymph nodes from breast cancer patients. This CDR3 is 15 amino acids long. Unmatched junction bases numbered 11, after V lost 4 bases and J lost 6 bases. Germline CDR1 is SGHRS and CDR2 is YFSETQ. These data belong to a study of breast tumors, draining lymph nodes, adjacent tissues. Findings and caveats of the study: Tumor T cell lymph node origin was a supported hypothesis, not proven. Luminal-like breast cancer showed significantly greater tumor-nontumor repertoire similarity than basal-like breast cancer did. Compared with lymph nodes, tumors were less diverse; compared with nontumor tissue, more.

MiXCR, run by TCRdb on the multiplex PCR reads, gives a single entry per CDR3 protein. The table has 130,000 or so distinct CDR3 sequences, 20% to 25% seen once. The sequenced sample consisted of axillary lymph node tissue. This TCR derives from a female donor with breast cancer. Some clones in this sample may be carry-over from other donors' samples. This chain joins TRBV5-1 and TRBJ1-2; 8 bases are a match to TRBD1. Here the CDR3 reads CASSKSLGTGHGYTF. The CDR3 coding sequence is TGCGCCAGCAGCAAGAGCCTCGGGACAGGCCATGGCTACACCTTC.